This T cell receptor beta chain emerged from a study of blood T cells in healthy people across ages. The length of the CDR3 is 13 residues. V lost 4 bases, J lost 7 bases, and 4 bases stayed unmatched. Germline loops: CDR1 SGHRS, CDR2 YFSETQ. Regarding this clonotype: Antigen unknown.

Isolation of PBMCs gave at least 6 million cells per sample. Per sample, at least 5 micrograms of total RNA were extracted. Study-wide findings and caveats: Samples with more naive T cells showed higher observed beta diversity.

Combining a sample-barcoded 5' primer with a J-beta primer mix, a second PCR ran for roughly 7 to 11 cycles. In TCRdb, the 5' RACE reads were re-called with MiXCR into one record per CDR3 protein. This repertoire shows fewer than 700,000 distinct CDR3 sequences, around 48% found once; its top ten account for 20% to 25%. The sequence was obtained from an elderly man in good health. The genes are TRBV5-1 and TRBJ2-1, with TRBD1 matching over 8 bases. The source material was blood. The CDR3 here is CASSETGVNEQFF. The CDR3 nucleotides are TGCGCCAGCAGCGAGACAGGGGTAAATGAGCAGTTCTTC.